This TCR beta chain is drawn from a study of T cell responses to AZD1222 COVID-19 vaccine. Produced via immunoSEQ multiplex PCR; TCRdb's table is partial and in-frame only. The profile covers about 140,000 clones, with roughly 91% appearing a single time and more than 8.5% taken by the ten largest. Trimming removed 4 bases from V and 2 bases from J, with 7 bases in between. The CDR3 extends over 13 amino acids. Specimen: peripheral blood, collected on day 0 of AZD1222 vaccination. The chain joins TRBV12-3 or TRBV12-4 to TRBJ2-3; D might be TRBD2 (5 bases). The receptor's source is an adult in good health. CDR3 nucleotide sequence: TGTGCCAGCAGTTGGACTCTCACAGATACGCAGTATTTT. Its protein product is CASSWTLTDTQYF.